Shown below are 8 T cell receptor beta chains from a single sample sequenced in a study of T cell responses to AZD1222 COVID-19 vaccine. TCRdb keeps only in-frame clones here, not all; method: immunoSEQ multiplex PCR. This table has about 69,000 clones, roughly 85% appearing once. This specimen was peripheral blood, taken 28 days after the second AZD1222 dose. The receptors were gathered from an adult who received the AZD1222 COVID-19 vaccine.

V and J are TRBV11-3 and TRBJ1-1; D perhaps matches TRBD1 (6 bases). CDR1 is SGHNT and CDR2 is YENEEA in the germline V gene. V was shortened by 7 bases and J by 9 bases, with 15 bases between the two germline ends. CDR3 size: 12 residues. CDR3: CASTPGGQKAFF. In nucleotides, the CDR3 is TGTGCCAGCACCCCGGGGGGCCAAAAAGCTTTCTTT.

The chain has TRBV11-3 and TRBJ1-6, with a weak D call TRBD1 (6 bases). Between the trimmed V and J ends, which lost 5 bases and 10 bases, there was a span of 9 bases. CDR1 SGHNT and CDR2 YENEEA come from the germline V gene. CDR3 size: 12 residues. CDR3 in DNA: TGTGCCAGCAGCCTAGGGGGGTCACCCCTCCACTTT. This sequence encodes CASSLGGSPLHF.

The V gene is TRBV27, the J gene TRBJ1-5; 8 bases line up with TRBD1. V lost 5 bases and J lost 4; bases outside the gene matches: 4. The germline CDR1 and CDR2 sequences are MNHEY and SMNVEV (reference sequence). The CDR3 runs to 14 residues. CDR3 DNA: TGTGCCAGCAGTCCACAGGGGGTGAATCAGCCCCAGCATTTT. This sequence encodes CASSPQGVNQPQHF.

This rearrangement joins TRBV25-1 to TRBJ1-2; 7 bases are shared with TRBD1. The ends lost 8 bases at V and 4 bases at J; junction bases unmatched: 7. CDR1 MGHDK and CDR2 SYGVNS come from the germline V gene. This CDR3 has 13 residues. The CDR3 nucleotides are TGTGCCAGCGCCGGGACAGTCTCCTATGGCTACACCTTC. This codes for CASAGTVSYGYTF.

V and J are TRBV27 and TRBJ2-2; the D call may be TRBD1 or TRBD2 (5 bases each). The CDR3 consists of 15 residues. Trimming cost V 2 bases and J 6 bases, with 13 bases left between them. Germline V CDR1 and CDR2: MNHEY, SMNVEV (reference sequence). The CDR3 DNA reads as TGTGCCAGCAGTTTAGGTTCCAGGGAGTCCGGGGAGCTGTTTTTT. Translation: CASSLGSRESGELFF.

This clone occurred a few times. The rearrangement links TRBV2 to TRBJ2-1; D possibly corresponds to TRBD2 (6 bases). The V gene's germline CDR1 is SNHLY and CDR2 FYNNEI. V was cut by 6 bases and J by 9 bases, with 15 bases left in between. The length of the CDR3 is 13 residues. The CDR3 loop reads CASRSTSFIEQFF. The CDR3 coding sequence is TGTGCCAGCAGGTCGACTAGTTTCATTGAGCAGTTCTTC.

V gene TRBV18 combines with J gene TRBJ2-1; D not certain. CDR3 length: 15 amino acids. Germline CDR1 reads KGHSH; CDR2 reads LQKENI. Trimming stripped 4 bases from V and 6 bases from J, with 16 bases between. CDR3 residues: CASSLNRWTSNEQFF. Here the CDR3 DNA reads TGTGCCAGCTCACTAAACAGATGGACCTCCAATGAGCAGTTCTTC.

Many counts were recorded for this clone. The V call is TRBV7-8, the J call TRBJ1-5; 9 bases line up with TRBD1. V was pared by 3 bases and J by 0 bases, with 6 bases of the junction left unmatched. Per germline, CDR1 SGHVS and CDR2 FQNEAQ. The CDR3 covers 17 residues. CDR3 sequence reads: CASSLGQGRYSNQPQHF. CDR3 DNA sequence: TGTGCCAGCAGCTTGGGACAGGGCCGGTATAGCAATCAGCCCCAGCATTTT.